The TCR beta chain described here comes from a study of metastatic and nonmetastatic thyroid tumors. This clone came up many times. Ahead of thyroid surgery, no patient had received treatment of any kind. Per the germline V gene, CDR1 is SGHVS and CDR2 is FQNEAQ. The length of the CDR3 is 14 residues. V trimming: 5 bases; J trimming: 7 bases; junction bases outside the gene matches: 9. TCRdb re-analyzed the PCR reads through MiXCR. The table includes about 15,000 clones, approximately 30% detected once. Source material: tumor tissue. This clonotype was obtained from a female donor with papillary thyroid cancer or a benign thyroid nodule (not recorded which). Some clones in this sample may be carry-over from other donors' samples. The chain carries TRBV7-8 and TRBJ2-5, with 8 bases fitting TRBD1. The CDR3 loop reads CASSDRTGSGTQYF. The DNA of the CDR3 is TGTGCCAGCAGCGACCGGACAGGGTCAGGGACCCAGTACTTC.